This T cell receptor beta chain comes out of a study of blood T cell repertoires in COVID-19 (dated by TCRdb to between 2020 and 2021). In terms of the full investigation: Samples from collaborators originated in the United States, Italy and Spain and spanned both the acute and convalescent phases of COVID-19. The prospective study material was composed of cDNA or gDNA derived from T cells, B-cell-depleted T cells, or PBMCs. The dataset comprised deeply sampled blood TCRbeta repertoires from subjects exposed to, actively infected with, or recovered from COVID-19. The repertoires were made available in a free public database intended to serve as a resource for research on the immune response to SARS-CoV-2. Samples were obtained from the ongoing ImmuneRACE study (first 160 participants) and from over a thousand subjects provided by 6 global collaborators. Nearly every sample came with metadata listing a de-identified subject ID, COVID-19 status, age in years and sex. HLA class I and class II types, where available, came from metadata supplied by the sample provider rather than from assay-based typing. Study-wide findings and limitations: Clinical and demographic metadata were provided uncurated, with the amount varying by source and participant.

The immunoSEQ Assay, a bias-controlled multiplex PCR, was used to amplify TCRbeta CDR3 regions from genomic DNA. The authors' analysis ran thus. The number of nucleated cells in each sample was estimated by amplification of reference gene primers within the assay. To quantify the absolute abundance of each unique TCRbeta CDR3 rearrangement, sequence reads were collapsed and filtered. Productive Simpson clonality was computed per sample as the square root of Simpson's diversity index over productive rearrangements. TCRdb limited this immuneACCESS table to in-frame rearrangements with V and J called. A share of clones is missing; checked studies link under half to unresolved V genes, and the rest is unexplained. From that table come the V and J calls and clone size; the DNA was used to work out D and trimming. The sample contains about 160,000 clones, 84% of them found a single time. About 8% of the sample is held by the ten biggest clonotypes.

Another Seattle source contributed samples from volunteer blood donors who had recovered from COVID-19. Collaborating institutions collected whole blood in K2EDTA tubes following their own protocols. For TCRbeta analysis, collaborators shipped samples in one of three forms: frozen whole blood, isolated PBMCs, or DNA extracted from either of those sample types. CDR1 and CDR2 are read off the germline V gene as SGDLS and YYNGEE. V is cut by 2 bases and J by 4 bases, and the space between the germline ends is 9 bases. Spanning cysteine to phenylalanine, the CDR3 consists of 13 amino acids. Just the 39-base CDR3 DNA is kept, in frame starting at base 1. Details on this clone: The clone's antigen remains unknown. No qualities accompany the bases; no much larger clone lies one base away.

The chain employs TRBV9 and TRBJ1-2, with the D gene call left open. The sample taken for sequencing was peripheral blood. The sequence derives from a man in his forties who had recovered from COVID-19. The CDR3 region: CASSVPGGYGYTF. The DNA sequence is TGTGCCAGCAGCGTCCCGGGTGGCTATGGCTACACCTTC. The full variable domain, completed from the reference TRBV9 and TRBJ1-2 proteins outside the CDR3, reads DSGVTQTPKHLITATGQRVTLRCSPRSGDLSVYWYQQSLDQGLQFLIQYYNGEERAKGNILERFSAQQFPDLHSELNLSSLELGDSALYFCASSVPGGYGYTFGSGTRLTVV.